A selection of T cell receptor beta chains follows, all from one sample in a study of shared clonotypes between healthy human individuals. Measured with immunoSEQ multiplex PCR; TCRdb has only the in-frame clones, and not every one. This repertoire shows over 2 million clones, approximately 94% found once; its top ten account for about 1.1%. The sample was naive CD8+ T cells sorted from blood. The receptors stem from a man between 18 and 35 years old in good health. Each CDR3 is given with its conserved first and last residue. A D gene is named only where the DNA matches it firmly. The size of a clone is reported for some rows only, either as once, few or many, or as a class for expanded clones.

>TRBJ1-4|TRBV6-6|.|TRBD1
CASSLGQGSEKLLF
TGTGCCAGCAGCCTGGGACAGGGGAGCGAAAAACTGCTTTTT
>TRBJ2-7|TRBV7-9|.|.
CASTGTYEQYF
TGTGCCAGCACCGGGACCTACGAGCAGTACTTC
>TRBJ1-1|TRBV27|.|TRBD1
CASSPRDRGNTEAFF
TGTGCCAGCAGTCCACGGGACAGGGGGAACACTGAAGCTTTCTTT
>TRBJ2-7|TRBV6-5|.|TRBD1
CASSTGTGFPYEQYF
TGTGCCAGCAGTACGGGGACAGGGTTTCCCTACGAGCAGTACTTC
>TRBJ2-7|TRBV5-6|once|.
CASSLRSYEQYF
TGTGCCAGCAGCTTAAGAAGCTACGAGCAGTACTTC
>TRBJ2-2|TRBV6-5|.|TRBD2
CASGAGDYTGELFF
TGTGCCAGCGGAGCGGGAGACTACACCGGGGAGCTGTTTTTT
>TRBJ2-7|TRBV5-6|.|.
CASSLSLSSYEQYF
TGTGCCAGCAGCTTGAGTCTTAGCTCCTACGAGCAGTACTTC
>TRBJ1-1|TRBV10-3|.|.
CAISNMNTEAFF
TGTGCCATCAGTAACATGAACACTGAAGCTTTCTTT
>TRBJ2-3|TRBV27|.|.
CASSLIFTDTQYF
TGTGCCAGCAGTTTGATTTTTACAGATACGCAGTATTTT
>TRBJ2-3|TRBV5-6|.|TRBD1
CASRDSSTDTQYF
TGTGCCAGCCGGGACAGTAGCACAGATACGCAGTATTTT
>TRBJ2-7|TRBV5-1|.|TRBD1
CASSYLTGDDYEQYF
TGCGCCAGCAGCTACCTGACAGGGGACGACTACGAGCAGTACTTC
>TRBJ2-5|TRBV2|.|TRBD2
CASGELAGESYYQETQYF
TGTGCCAGTGGGGAACTAGCGGGGGAGTCCTATTACCAAGAGACCCAGTACTTC
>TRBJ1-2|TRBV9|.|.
CASSAPSGQGYTF
TGTGCCAGCAGCGCCCCCTCGGGGCAGGGCTACACCTTC
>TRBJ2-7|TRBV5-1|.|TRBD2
CASSLVPSGGTYEQYF
TGCGCCAGCAGCTTAGTCCCTAGCGGGGGGACCTACGAGCAGTACTTC
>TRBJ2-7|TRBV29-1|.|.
CSVVAGSHEQYF
TGCAGCGTTGTGGCAGGGTCCCACGAGCAGTACTTC
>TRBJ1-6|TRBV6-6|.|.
CASTRQQGHNSPLHF
TGTGCCAGCACCCGACAGCAGGGACATAATTCACCCCTCCACTTT
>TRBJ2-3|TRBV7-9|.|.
CASSLYMGDTQYF
TGTGCCAGCAGCTTATATATGGGAGATACGCAGTATTTT
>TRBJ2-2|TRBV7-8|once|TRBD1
CASSDRAAGELFF
TGTGCCAGCAGTGACAGGGCGGCCGGGGAGCTGTTTTTT
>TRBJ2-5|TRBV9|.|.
CASSYDGGSGKETQYF
TGTGCCAGCAGTTACGACGGCGGGTCGGGGAAAGAGACCCAGTACTTC
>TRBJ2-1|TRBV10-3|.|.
CAISEVGAEQFF
TGTGCCATCAGTGAAGTGGGAGCTGAGCAGTTCTTC
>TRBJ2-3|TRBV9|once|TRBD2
CASSVVAGGQDTQYF
TGTGCCAGCAGCGTAGTAGCGGGGGGGCAAGATACGCAGTATTTT
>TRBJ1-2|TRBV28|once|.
CASSFDWGNGYTF
TGTGCCAGCAGTTTTGACTGGGGGAATGGCTACACCTTC
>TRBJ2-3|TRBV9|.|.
CASSVGSGPTDTQYF
TGTGCCAGCAGCGTAGGCTCAGGGCCTACAGATACGCAGTATTTT
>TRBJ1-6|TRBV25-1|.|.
CASSGGSYNSPLHF
TGTGCCAGCAGTGGGGGGTCCTATAATTCACCCCTCCACTTT
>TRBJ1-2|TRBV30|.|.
CAWSVDTFGGANYGYTF
TGTGCCTGGAGTGTAGACACCTTTGGGGGTGCTAACTATGGCTACACCTTC
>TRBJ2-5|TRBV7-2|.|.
CASSLEVGQWGETQYF
TGTGCCAGCAGCTTAGAGGTTGGACAGTGGGGAGAGACCCAGTACTTC
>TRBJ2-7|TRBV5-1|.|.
CASSLTSAAEQYF
TGCGCCAGCAGCTTGACCTCGGCCGCGGAGCAGTACTTC
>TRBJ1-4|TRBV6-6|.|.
CASSYWGEEKLFF
TGTGCCAGCAGTTATTGGGGGGAAGAAAAACTGTTTTTT
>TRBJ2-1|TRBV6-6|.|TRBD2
CASSSLAGGGGEQFF
TGTGCCAGCAGTTCTCTAGCGGGAGGGGGGGGAGAGCAGTTCTTC
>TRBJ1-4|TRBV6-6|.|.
CASTNGQNEKLFF
TGTGCCAGCACCAACGGACAGAATGAAAAACTGTTTTTT
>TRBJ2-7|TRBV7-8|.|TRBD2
CASSPTGTTTYEQYF
TGTGCCAGCAGCCCGACCGGGACTACCACTTACGAGCAGTACTTC
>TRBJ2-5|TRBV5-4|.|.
CASSQGPQGETQYF
TGTGCCAGCAGCCAGGGTCCGCAAGGCGAGACCCAGTACTTC
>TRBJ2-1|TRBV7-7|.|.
CASSLEGFDNEQFF
TGTGCTAGCAGCTTAGAGGGCTTCGACAATGAGCAGTTCTTC
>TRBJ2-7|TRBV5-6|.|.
CASSLGADDEQYF
TGTGCCAGCAGCTTGGGGGCAGACGACGAGCAGTACTTC
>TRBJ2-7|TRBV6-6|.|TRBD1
CASSYGGTVLYEQYF
TGTGCCAGCAGTTACGGTGGGACAGTACTCTACGAGCAGTACTTC
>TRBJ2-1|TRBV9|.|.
CASSVAGAIHNEQFF
TGTGCCAGCAGCGTAGCAGGGGCCATACACAATGAGCAGTTCTTC
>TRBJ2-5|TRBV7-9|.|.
CASSLGLREIYETQYF
TGTGCCAGCAGCTTAGGTTTACGGGAGATATATGAGACCCAGTACTTC